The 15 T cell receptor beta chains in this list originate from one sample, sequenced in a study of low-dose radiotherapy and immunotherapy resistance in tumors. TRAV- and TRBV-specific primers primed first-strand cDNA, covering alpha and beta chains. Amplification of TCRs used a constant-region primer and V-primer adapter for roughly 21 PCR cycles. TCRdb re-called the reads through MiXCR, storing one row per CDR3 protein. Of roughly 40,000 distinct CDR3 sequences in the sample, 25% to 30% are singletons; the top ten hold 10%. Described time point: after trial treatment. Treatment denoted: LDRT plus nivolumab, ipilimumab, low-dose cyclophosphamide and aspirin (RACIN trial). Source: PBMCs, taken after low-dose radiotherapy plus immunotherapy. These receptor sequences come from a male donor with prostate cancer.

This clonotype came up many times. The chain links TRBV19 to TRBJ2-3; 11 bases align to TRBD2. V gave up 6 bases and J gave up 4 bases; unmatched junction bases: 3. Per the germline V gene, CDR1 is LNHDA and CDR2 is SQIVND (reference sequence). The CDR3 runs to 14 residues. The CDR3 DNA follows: TGTGCCAGTAGGGGACTAGCGGTGGCAGATACGCAGTATTTT. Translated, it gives CASRGLAVADTQYF.

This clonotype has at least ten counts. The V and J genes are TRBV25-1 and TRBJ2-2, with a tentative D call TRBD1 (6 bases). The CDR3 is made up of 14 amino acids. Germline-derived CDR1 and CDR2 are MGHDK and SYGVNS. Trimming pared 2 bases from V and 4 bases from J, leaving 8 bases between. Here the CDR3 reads CASSENRVTGELFF. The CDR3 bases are TGTGCCAGCAGTGAAAACAGGGTCACCGGGGAGCTGTTTTTT.

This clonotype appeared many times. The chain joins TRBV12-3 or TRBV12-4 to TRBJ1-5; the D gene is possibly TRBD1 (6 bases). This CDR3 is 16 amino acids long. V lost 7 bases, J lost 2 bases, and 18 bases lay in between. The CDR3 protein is CASTDRGLRGNQPQHF. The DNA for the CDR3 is TGTGCCAGCACCGACCGGGGGCTTCGAGGCAATCAGCCCCAGCATTTT.

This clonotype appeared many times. This CDR3 is CASSPQGPDNQPQHF. The DNA for the CDR3 is TGTGCCAGCAGTCCACAGGGGCCTGACAATCAGCCCCAGCATTTT. The V gene is TRBV28, the J gene TRBJ1-5, with 7 bases aligning to TRBD1. The CDR3 sequence is 15 residues long. V shed 5 bases, J shed 3 bases, and the junction held 7 bases outside the gene matches. Germline values: CDR1 MDHEN, CDR2 SYDVKM.

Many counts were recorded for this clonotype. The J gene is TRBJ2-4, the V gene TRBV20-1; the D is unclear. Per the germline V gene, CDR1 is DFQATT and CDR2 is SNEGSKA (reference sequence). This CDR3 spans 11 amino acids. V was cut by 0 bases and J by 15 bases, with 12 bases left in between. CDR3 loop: CSARDSPGRYF. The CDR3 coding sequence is TGCAGTGCTAGAGATTCCCCTGGGCGGTACTTC.

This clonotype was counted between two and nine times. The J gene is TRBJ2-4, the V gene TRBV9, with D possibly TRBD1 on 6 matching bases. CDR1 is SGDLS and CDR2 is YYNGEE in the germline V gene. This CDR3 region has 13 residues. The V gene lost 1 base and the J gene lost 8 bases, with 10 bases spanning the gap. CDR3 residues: CASSVQGTDIQYF. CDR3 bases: TGTGCCAGCAGCGTACAGGGGACGGACATTCAGTACTTC.

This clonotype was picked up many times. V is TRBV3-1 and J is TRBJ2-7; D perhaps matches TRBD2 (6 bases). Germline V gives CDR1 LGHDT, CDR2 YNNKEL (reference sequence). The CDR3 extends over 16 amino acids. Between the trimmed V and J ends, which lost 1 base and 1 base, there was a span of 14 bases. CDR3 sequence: CASSQGVGGASYEQYF. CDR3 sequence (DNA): TGTGCCAGCAGCCAAGGGGTTGGCGGGGCGTCCTACGAGCAGTACTTC.

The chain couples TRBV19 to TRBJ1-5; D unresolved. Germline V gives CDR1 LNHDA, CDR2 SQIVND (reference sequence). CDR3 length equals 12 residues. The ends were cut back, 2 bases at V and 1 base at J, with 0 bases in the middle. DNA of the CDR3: TGTGCCAGTAGTATAAGCAATCAGCCCCAGCATTTT. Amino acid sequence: CASSISNQPQHF.

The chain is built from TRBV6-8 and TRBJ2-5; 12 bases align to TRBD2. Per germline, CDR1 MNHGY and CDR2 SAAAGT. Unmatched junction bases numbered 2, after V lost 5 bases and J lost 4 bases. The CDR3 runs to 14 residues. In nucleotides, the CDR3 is TGTGCCAGCAGTAGACTAGCGGGGGCAGAGACCCAGTACTTC. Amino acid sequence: CASSRLAGAETQYF.

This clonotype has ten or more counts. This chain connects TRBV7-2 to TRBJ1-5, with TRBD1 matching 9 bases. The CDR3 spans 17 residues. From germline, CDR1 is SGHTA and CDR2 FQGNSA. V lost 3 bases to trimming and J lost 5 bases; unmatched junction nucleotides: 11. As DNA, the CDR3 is TGTGCCAGCAGCTTGGGTCGGATGGGGACAGGGTATCAGCCCCAGCATTTT. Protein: CASSLGRMGTGYQPQHF.

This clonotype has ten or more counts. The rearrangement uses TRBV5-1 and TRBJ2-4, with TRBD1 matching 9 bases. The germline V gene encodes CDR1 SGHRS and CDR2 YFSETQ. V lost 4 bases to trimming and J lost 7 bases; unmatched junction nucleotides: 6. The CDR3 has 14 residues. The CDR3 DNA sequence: TGCGCCAGCAGCCCCCGGACAGGGGAGAACATTCAGTACTTC. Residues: CASSPRTGENIQYF.

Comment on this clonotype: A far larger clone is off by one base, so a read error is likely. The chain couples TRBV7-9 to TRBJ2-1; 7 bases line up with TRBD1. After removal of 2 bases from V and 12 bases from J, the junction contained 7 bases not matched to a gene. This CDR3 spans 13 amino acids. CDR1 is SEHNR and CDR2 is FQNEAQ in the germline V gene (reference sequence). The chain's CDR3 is CASSLNRGAAQFF. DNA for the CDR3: TGTGCCAGCAGCTTAAACAGGGGAGCGGCGCAGTTCTTC.

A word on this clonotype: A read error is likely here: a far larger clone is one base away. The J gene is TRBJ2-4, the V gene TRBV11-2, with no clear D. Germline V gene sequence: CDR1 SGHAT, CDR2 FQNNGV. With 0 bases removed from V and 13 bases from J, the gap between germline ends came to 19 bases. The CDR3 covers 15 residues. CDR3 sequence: CASSLDLYKRNEQYF. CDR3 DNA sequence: TGTGCCAGCAGCTTAGATCTTTATAAGCGCAATGAGCAGTACTTC.

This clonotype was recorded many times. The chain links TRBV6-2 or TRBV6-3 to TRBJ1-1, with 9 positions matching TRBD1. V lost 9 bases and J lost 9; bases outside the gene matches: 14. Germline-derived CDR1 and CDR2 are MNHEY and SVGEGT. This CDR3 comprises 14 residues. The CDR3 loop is CASHSQGQGGKAFF. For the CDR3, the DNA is TGTGCCAGTCACTCCCAGGGACAGGGAGGAAAAGCTTTCTTT.

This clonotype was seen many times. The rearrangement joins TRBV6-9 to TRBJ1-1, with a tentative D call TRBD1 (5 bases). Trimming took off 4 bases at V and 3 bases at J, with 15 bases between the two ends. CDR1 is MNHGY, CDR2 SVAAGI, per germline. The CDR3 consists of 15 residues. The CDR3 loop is CASSCRRGRDTEAFF. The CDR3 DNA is TGTGCCAGCAGTTGCCGAAGGGGCAGGGACACTGAAGCTTTCTTT.